This T cell receptor beta chain was identified during a study of shared clonotypes between healthy human individuals (dated by TCRdb to the early 2020s). For context, the study as a whole: The cohort comprised two women and a few men aged 18 to 49 years. Per donor, three plates each were used for CD4 naive and CD4 memory, two for CD8 naive, and one for CD8 memory. The study deeply sequenced blood TCR repertoires of 5 or 6 healthy adults to estimate repertoire size and the extent of clonotype sharing between individuals. To increase sequencing depth and limit assay-specific biases, TCR repertoire library preparation and sequencing were carried out by different laboratories using diverse techniques. Per donor, leukapheresis produced somewhere between about 0.8 and 9 billion PBMCs. The research as a whole found: When a few donors were compared, the shared fraction of clonotypes was about 5.5% for naive CD4, 3.5% for naive CD8, 2.3% for memory CD4, and 0.4% for memory CD8. Incomplete sequencing was indicated by rarefaction of sorted-subset datasets, despite the large sequencing depth. Higher generation probabilities were observed for clonotypes shared by all four sorted-subset donors than for non-shared clonotypes. Pairwise subsampling led to the expectation that sequencing depth would affect the degree of clonotype sharing among donors. Only blood was sampled, and tissue TCR repertoires likely differ from those in blood. The genetic and exposure-history diversity represented was limited by the small number of donors. Naive subsets generally had larger estimated clonotype richness than memory subsets did.

TCR CDR3 regions were amplified from genomic DNA by multiplex PCR using the deep immunoSEQ assay. Extracted genomic DNA from each cell subset was spread evenly across all wells of several immunoSEQ 96-well plates, with each plate serving as a replicate. For sorted subsets, each replicate PCR was loaded with about 0.2 ug genomic DNA, equivalent to approximately 33,000 T cell genomes. Purified libraries were measured with a Qubit 3.0 fluorometer, size-checked on a Bioanalyzer 2100, and measured again with the KAPA Library Quantification kit. Every immunoSEQ 96-well plate was sequenced on a separate single-read 150-cycle Illumina NextSeq 550 flow cell. From the authors' description of their analysis: Because the immunoSEQ output included only junctional sequences and no quality scores, the filtering could not be the same as the filtering used for full-length reads. Sequences were annotated with PyIR, a Python wrapper for IgBLAST v1.9, using IMGT germline references to assign V/J genes and CDR3. Reads were filtered out if the reads had weak V/J assignments (E-value above 1e-6), no CDR3, stop codons, out-of-frame junctions, or ambiguous translated residues. V3J clonotypes were defined by identical inferred V gene, J gene, and CDR3 amino acid sequence. Percentage overlap between repertoires was computed as shared unique clonotypes divided by the size of the smaller repertoire. Richness of each repertoire was evaluated using RTK rarefaction, the Chao1 estimator, and Recon v2.1 estimates of unobserved clonotypes. OLGA was used to compute generation probabilities for all TCRbeta clonotypes that the gDNA method yielded from several donors. TCRdb re-hosts the immuneACCESS table, in-frame sequences only. Its copies lack some clones; in the studies checked, an unresolved V gene accounts for under half of them, and the cause for the rest is not known. V, J and clone size were drawn from that table, and D and trimming were deduced from the DNA. The sample table shows under 2,500,000 clones, and approximately 96% are seen once. The top ten constitute around 0.13% of the sample.

V loses 0 bases, J loses 8 bases, and the germline ends lie 16 bases apart. Sequences LGHNA (CDR1) and YNFKEQ (CDR2) are obtained from the germline V gene. Measured from the cysteine to the phenylalanine, the CDR3 is 15 residues long. Kept here is only the CDR3 DNA, which spans 45 bases and is read in frame from base 1. On this clone itself: Its antigen is currently not known. No qualities accompany the bases; no much larger clone lies one base away.

The donors were healthy, HIV-negative adults with no recently reported acute infections or vaccinations. Every donor was a Caucasian adult living in Nashville, Tennessee, USA. CD4+ T cells were enriched through magnetic negative selection, after which naive cells were positively selected on CD45RA and the remaining negative fraction served as the memory subset. After blood collection by leukapheresis, PBMCs were isolated using Ficoll-Histopaque density gradient centrifugation and then cryopreserved in the vapor phase of liquid nitrogen. Analytical flow cytometry was used to check the purity and quantity of every magnetically sorted T cell population. Genomic DNA was isolated from each sorted fraction and quantified by UV absorbance on a Nanodrop 2000c.

Specimen: naive CD4+ T cells sorted from blood. Read against the paper, the sample's cell subset or site label means: CD45RA+ positively selected. The receptor was derived from a man between 18 and 35 years old in good health. The chain was built from TRBV4-2 and TRBJ1-2; TRBD1 is possibly the D segment (5 matching bases). The bases read TGTGCCAGCAGCCAAGAGGTCCAGGGCGGCTTCGGCTACACCTTC. Translated, this is CASSQEVQGGFGYTF.